These 9 T cell receptor beta chains were sequenced from one sample in a study of CD8+CD57+ T cells in acquired aplastic anemia. The use of genomic DNA as template underpinned the TCR beta VDJ and CDR3 profiling. TCRdb itself ran the reads through MiXCR, one entry per CDR3 protein. The top ten hold roughly 3.1% of the sample, which has roughly 160,000 distinct CDR3 sequences, 40% to 50% seen once. Patients chosen for sequencing had CD8+CD57+ cells that had expanded, as shown by flow cytometry. The sample consisted of sorted CD4+, CD8+, or CD8+CD57+ T cells (not recorded which) from PBMCs. The origin of the receptors is a human donor with aplastic anemia.

The V call is TRBV7-9, the J call TRBJ1-6; maybe TRBD1 (6 bases). CDR3 length: 15 amino acids. Trimming cost V 5 bases and J 10 bases, with 18 bases left between them. In germline, CDR1 is SEHNR, CDR2 FQNEAQ (reference sequence). This CDR3 reads CASSNTGTLGSPLHF. Written as DNA, the CDR3 is TGTGCCAGCAGCAATACAGGGACCTTGGGGTCACCCCTCCACTTT.

This clonotype was observed many times. The rearrangement links TRBV7-8 to TRBJ2-5; possible D gene TRBD2, 7 bases. CDR3 length: 14 residues. The germline gives CDR1 SGHVS, CDR2 FQNEAQ. V dropped 5 bases and J dropped 2 bases, with 12 bases sitting between them. CDR3 region: CASSRGRGQETQYF. CDR3 in DNA: TGTGCCAGCAGCAGGGGGAGGGGGCAAGAGACCCAGTACTTC.

CDR3 in DNA: TGTGCCAGCAGCCCCGGGCCGGACCGCTACGAGCAGTACTTC. Protein sequence: CASSPGPDRYEQYF. The chain has TRBV6-1 and TRBJ2-7; D gene unclear. Germline V CDR1 and CDR2: MNHNS, SASEGT. The ends were cut back, 6 bases at V and 3 bases at J, with 15 bases in the middle. There are 14 residues in the CDR3.

In this sample, this clonotype turned up many times. The chain uses TRBV7-2 and TRBJ2-2; weak D call: TRBD2 (6 bases). The CDR3 has 15 residues. The V end lost 5 bases, the J end lost 2 bases, and 12 bases lay between the germline ends. Per germline, CDR1 SGHTA and CDR2 FQGNSA. Written as DNA, the CDR3 is TGTGCCAGCAGCGCCGGGACTTCAAACACCGGGGAGCTGTTTTTT. It encodes CASSAGTSNTGELFF.

On this clonotype: Compared with germline, one end of the junction differs, possibly owing to a read error. This rearrangement joins TRBV19 to TRBJ2-5, with D unresolved. Germline CDR1 LNHDA, CDR2 SQIVND (reference sequence). The CDR3 runs to 13 residues. CDR3 bases: TGTGCCTGTAGTCGTAGCAGACGAGAGACCCAGTACTTC. As protein: CACSRSRRETQYF.

This clonotype was seen a few times. V and J are TRBV18 and TRBJ1-2; D not resolved. V was clipped by 0 bases and J by 2 bases, with 13 bases between them. Germline values: CDR1 KGHSH, CDR2 LQKENI. This CDR3 region has 16 residues. CDR3 DNA: TGTGCCAGCTCACCACCAGGCTCGGGGAGAAACTATGGCTACACCTTC. It specifies CASSPPGSGRNYGYTF.

This clonotype was seen only a few times. This chain links TRBV10-3 with TRBJ2-2; 7 bases map to TRBD1. V lost 2 bases and J lost 4; bases outside the gene matches: 4. This CDR3 has 15 residues. Germline CDR1 reads ENHRY; CDR2 reads SYGVKD. CDR3 DNA sequence: TGTGCCATCAGTGAGATGACAGGGCCCACCGGGGAGCTGTTTTTT. It translates to CAISEMTGPTGELFF.

Notes on this clonotype: Because the CDR3 is missing its conserved closing phenylalanine or tryptophan, this is likely a read error. The chain links TRBV11-2 to TRBJ2-2, with D perhaps matching TRBD1 (6 bases). The CDR3 consists of 16 residues. Germline V gene lookup returns CDR1 SGHAT and CDR2 FQNNGV. The V end lost 5 bases, the J end lost 0 bases, and 13 bases lay between the germline ends. CDR3 DNA: TGTGCCAGCAGCGCAGACAGGTTCGCGAACACCGGGGAGCTGTTTCTT. It yields the protein CASSADRFANTGELFL.

This clonotype was counted at least ten times. V usage is TRBV7-9 and J usage is TRBJ2-2; 11 bases fit TRBD2. The CDR3 contains 15 residues. The ends lost 1 base at V and 7 bases at J; junction bases unmatched: 2. Germline V CDR1 and CDR2: SEHNR, FQNEAQ (reference sequence). Here the CDR3 reads CASSLGLAGSGELFF. CDR3 nucleotide sequence: TGTGCCAGCAGCTTAGGACTAGCGGGAAGCGGGGAGCTGTTTTTT.